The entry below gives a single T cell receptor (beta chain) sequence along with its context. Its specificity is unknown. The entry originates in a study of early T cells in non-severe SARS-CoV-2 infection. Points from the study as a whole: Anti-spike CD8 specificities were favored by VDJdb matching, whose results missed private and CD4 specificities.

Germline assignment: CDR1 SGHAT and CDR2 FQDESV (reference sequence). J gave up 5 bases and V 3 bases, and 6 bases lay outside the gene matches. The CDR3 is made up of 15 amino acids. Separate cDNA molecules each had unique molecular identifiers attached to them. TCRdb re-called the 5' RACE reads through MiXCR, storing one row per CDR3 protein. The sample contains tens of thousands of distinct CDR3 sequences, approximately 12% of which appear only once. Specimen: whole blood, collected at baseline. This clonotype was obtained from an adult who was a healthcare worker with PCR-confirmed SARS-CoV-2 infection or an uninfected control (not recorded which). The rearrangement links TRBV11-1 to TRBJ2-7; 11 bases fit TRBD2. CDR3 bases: TGTGCCAGCAGCTTGGGACTAGCGGACGTAAACGAGCAGTACTTC. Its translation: CASSLGLADVNEQYF.